A single sample is the source of the 22 T cell receptor beta chains below, sequenced in a study of technical replicates of blood from a few donors. Clones were sequenced by immunoSEQ multiplex PCR, and TCRdb holds only the in-frame ones, with some missing. The table shows roughly 81,000 clones, with about 86% occurring only once. Sequenced input: PBMCs. The receptors shown here come from a human donor in good health. Some clones in this sample may be carry-over from other donors' samples.

This clone appeared a few times. CDR3 nucleotide sequence: TGTGCCAGCTCATCGGGACAGGGATCTTACAATGAGCAGTTCTTC. This encodes CASSSGQGSYNEQFF. This chain joins TRBV18 and TRBJ2-1; 9 positions agree with TRBD1. Germline V CDR1 and CDR2: KGHSH, LQKENI. The CDR3 sequence is 15 residues long. After removal of 5 bases from V and 4 bases from J, the junction contained 6 bases not matched to a gene.

The chain recombines TRBV27 with TRBJ2-7; TRBD2 might be the D (5 bases). Looked up from germline, CDR1 is MNHEY and CDR2 is SMNVEV (reference sequence). The length of the CDR3 is 11 residues. The germline V and J ends were trimmed by 4 bases and 6 bases, with 7 bases remaining between them. This CDR3 is CASSSEGEQYF. CDR3 DNA sequence: TGTGCCAGCAGTTCCGAGGGCGAGCAGTACTTC.

The chain joins TRBV7-9 to TRBJ1-2, with 11 bases identical to TRBD1. The CDR3 loop spans 16 amino acids. J was trimmed by 2 bases and V by 5 bases; bases with no gene match: 7. Germline-derived CDR1 and CDR2 are SEHNR and FQNEAQ (reference sequence). CDR3 sequence reads: CASSGTGTGGNYGYTF. The CDR3 nucleotides read TGTGCCAGCAGCGGGACCGGGACAGGGGGAAACTATGGCTACACCTTC.

The V call is TRBV19, the J call TRBJ2-7; the match to TRBD2 covers 10 bases. V was pared by 4 bases and J by 2 bases, with 8 bases of the junction left unmatched. This CDR3 is 16 amino acids long. Germline assignment: CDR1 LNHDA and CDR2 SQIVND (reference sequence). Here the CDR3 DNA reads TGTGCCAGTAGTACCCTGGGTAGCGGGGGGACCTACGAGCAGTACTTC. It codes for CASSTLGSGGTYEQYF.

The chain uses TRBV7-2 and TRBJ2-3, with 7 bases that match TRBD2. The germline V gene has CDR1 SGHTA and CDR2 FQGNSA. V was pared by 5 bases and J by 11 bases, with 10 bases of the junction left unmatched. CDR3 length: 13 amino acids. The CDR3 region is CASSTLAEPGQYF. The CDR3 DNA reads as TGTGCCAGCAGCACGCTAGCGGAGCCGGGGCAGTATTTT.

The chain uses TRBV10-3 and TRBJ2-1; TRBD2 matches at 10 bases. Germline V CDR1 and CDR2: ENHRY, SYGVKD. The CDR3 has 15 residues. Trimming took 6 bases from V and 3 from J; bases not matched to a gene: 5. CDR3 sequence reads: CAIRPSGSLYNEQFF. The CDR3 DNA follows: TGTGCCATCAGACCTAGCGGGAGTCTCTACAATGAGCAGTTCTTC.

The rearrangement links TRBV7-9 to TRBJ2-2, with D tentatively TRBD2 (6 bases). Trimming stripped 5 bases from V and 7 bases from J, with 17 bases between. Germline-derived CDR1 and CDR2 are SEHNR and FQNEAQ (reference sequence). CDR3 length: 15 residues. The CDR3 sequence: CASSPPLALSGELFF. The CDR3 nucleotides read TGTGCCAGCAGCCCACCTCTAGCGTTAAGCGGGGAGCTGTTTTTT.

This chain joins TRBV20-1 and TRBJ1-2; no clear D gene. The V gene's germline CDR1 is DFQATT and CDR2 SNEGSKA (reference sequence). The CDR3 consists of 10 residues. V was trimmed by 6 bases and J by 11 bases, leaving 13 bases between them. CDR3 nucleotides: TGCAGTGCGTATGAACGCGGGTACACCTTC. Encoded protein: CSAYERGYTF.

The chain uses TRBV11-3 and TRBJ2-3, with a possible D match to TRBD2 (5 bases). The CDR3 spans 14 residues. Trimming removed 5 bases from V and 2 bases from J, with 11 bases in between. Germline-derived CDR1 and CDR2 are SGHNT and YENEEA. The CDR3 nucleotides are TGTGCCAGCAGCCTCGGCGGGCTCACAGATACGCAGTATTTT. As protein: CASSLGGLTDTQYF. Filled out from reference TRBV11-3 and TRBJ2-3, the complete variable domain reads EAGVVQSPRYKIIEKKQPVAFWCNPISGHNTLYWYLQNLGQGPELLIRYENEEAVDDSQLPKDRFSAERLKGVDSTLKIQPAELGDSAVYLCASSLGGLTDTQYFGPGTRLTVL.

This chain links TRBV29-1 with TRBJ1-2; D gene ambiguous. Germline loops: CDR1 SQVTM, CDR2 ANQGSEA. V gave up 7 bases and J gave up 5 bases, with 11 bases separating them. CDR3 length equals 11 residues. The CDR3 region has the DNA TGCAGCGCGCCCCGGGAGTATGGCTACACCTTC. Amino acid sequence: CSAPREYGYTF.

This clone has only one observation. The V call is TRBV7-2, the J call TRBJ1-2; D is unresolved. Trimming stripped 3 bases from V and 7 bases from J, with 12 bases between. The germline V gene has CDR1 SGHTA and CDR2 FQGNSA. The CDR3 spans 13 residues. CDR3 sequence reads: CASSFGRESGYTF. CDR3 DNA: TGTGCCAGCAGCTTTGGGAGGGAGAGTGGCTACACCTTC.

This chain uses TRBV11-3 with TRBJ2-7; perhaps TRBD1 as D (6 bases). Trimming took off 5 bases at V and 2 bases at J, with 10 bases between the two ends. The CDR3 is 13 amino acids. CDR1 is SGHNT, CDR2 YENEEA, per germline. The CDR3 DNA is TGTGCCAGCAGCAACAGGGCCACCTACGAGCAGTACTTC. It codes for CASSNRATYEQYF.

V usage is TRBV4-3 and J usage is TRBJ2-1; TRBD2 matches 7 bases. This CDR3 has 16 residues. CDR1 is LGHNA, CDR2 YSLEER, per germline. J lost 4 bases, V lost 4 bases, and 10 bases had no gene match. Here the CDR3 DNA reads TGCGCCAGCAGCCCTCGCACGAGCGGGATATACAATGAGCAGTTCTTC. It translates to CASSPRTSGIYNEQFF.

Note on this clone: Other DNA sequences in the sample encode the same CDR3. The chain recombines TRBV5-1 with TRBJ1-1, with D possibly being TRBD1 (5 bases). The CDR3 consists of 13 residues. Trimming removed 1 base at V and 5 bases at J, with 9 bases between. CDR1 and CDR2 (germline): SGHRS, YFSETQ. The CDR3 DNA reads TGCGCCAGCAGCTTGACAGGTTCGACTGAAGCTTTCTTT. Encoded protein: CASSLTGSTEAFF.

The DNA of the CDR3 is TGTGCCAGCAGCTTAGCGTCTAGCGGGGCAGATACGCAGTATTTT. It yields the protein CASSLASSGADTQYF. The rearrangement joins TRBV11-1 to TRBJ2-3; 9 nucleotides match TRBD2. CDR3 size: 15 residues. Germline V CDR1 and CDR2: SGHAT, FQDESV (reference sequence). Losses at the gene ends were 0 bases for V and 4 bases for J; bases not matched to a gene: 2.

The genes are TRBV6-5 and TRBJ1-1; unclear D gene. Germline V gene data show CDR1 as MNHEY and CDR2 as SVGAGI. Trimming cost V 3 bases and J 6 bases, with 11 bases left between them. The length of the CDR3 is 13 residues. CDR3 in DNA: TGTGCCAGCAGTTATGGTAGCTGGGCTGAAGCTTTCTTT. This encodes CASSYGSWAEAFF.

This chain connects TRBV7-9 to TRBJ1-1; a possible D gene is TRBD1 (5 bases). V gave up 5 bases and J gave up 9 bases, with 13 bases separating them. This CDR3 comprises 12 residues. Germline CDR1 SEHNR, CDR2 FQNEAQ (reference sequence). The DNA of the CDR3 is TGTGCCAGCAGCCCGGCGGGACTAAAAGCTTTCTTT. Its translation is CASSPAGLKAFF.

To note about this clone: Compared with germline, one end of the junction differs, possibly owing to a read error. The V and J genes are TRBV4-2 and TRBJ1-1; D gene uncertain. Germline V CDR1 and CDR2: LGHNA, YNFKEQ. The CDR3 sequence is 14 residues long. The CDR3 nucleotides read TGTGCCAGCAGCCTTGTACAGCTTAACACTGAAGCTCTCTTT. It yields the protein CASSLVQLNTEALF.

The chain employs TRBV7-2 and TRBJ2-6; D is perhaps TRBD1 (6 bases). The V gene's germline CDR1 is SGHTA and CDR2 FQGNSA. V was clipped by 1 base and J by 0 bases, with 10 bases between them. There are 17 residues in the CDR3. The CDR3, as DNA: TGTGCCAGCAGCTTAGTCGGGACACTCTCTGGGGCCAACGTCCTGACTTTC. Translation: CASSLVGTLSGANVLTF.

The chain is built from TRBV18 and TRBJ2-6, with TRBD1 identical over 7 bases. Germline CDR1 and CDR2: KGHSH and LQKENI. Unmatched junction bases numbered 6, after V lost 2 bases and J lost 2 bases. The CDR3 loop spans 17 amino acids. The CDR3 loop is CASSPVRGLPGANVLTF. The DNA for the CDR3 is TGTGCCAGCTCACCAGTCAGGGGGTTACCTGGGGCCAACGTCCTGACTTTC.

The gene calls are TRBV29-1 and TRBJ1-2; 12 bases fit TRBD1. Germline CDR1 and CDR2: SQVTM and ANQGSEA. This CDR3 comprises 15 residues. After removal of 5 bases from V and 2 bases from J, the junction contained 6 bases not matched to a gene. CDR3 in DNA: TGCAGCGTTTCGGGGACAGGGGGCATCAACTATGGCTACACCTTC. As protein: CSVSGTGGINYGYTF.

The chain uses TRBV6-1 and TRBJ2-3; D may be TRBD2 (6 bases). V was clipped by 7 bases and J by 3 bases, with 14 bases between them. The length of the CDR3 is 14 residues. Germline CDR1 reads MNHNS; CDR2 reads SASEGT. The CDR3 DNA reads as TGTGCCAGCAAGATGGGGCGGGGTACAGATACGCAGTATTTT. It codes for CASKMGRGTDTQYF.